The 14 T cell receptor beta chains given below trace back to one sample, sequenced in a study of human T cells and chemical hapten exposure. TCRdb itself ran the RACE reads through MiXCR, one entry per CDR3 protein. Among about 62,000 distinct CDR3 sequences, about 7% were seen once, and the ten largest hold 1.5% to 2%. Specified time point: pre-sensitization, week 0. Treatment here: therapeutic diphenylcyclopropenone sensitization with weekly scalp DPC. This material consisted of whole blood, taken in connection with sensitization to the hapten diphenylcyclopropenone (DPC). These TCRs come from a woman aged 25 to 39 with alopecia areata. Some clones in this sample may be carry-over from other donors' samples.

This clonotype was counted ten times or more. The chain employs TRBV3-1 and TRBJ2-1; 10 nucleotides agree with TRBD1. The CDR3 is 16 amino acids. V dropped 0 bases and J dropped 9; count of bases not matched to a gene: 8. Germline V CDR1 and CDR2: LGHDT, YNNKEL (reference sequence). Here the CDR3 DNA reads TGTGCCAGCAGCCAAGAGCACGGGACAGGGGTCGCTGAGCAGTTCTTC. This encodes CASSQEHGTGVAEQFF.

Of note for this clonotype: A much more abundant neighbour one base away suggests this may be a read error. The chain employs TRBV15 and TRBJ1-2; TRBD1 aligns across 9 bases. CDR3 length: 15 residues. V lost 6 bases, J lost 3 bases, and 8 bases stayed unmatched. Germline V gives CDR1 LNHNV, CDR2 YYDKDF (reference sequence). The DNA of the CDR3 is TGTGCCACCAGTAAAAACAGGGGGCTGGACTATGGCTACACCTTC. Its translation is CATSKNRGLDYGYTF.

This clonotype was detected many times. The chain is built from TRBV12-3 or TRBV12-4 and TRBJ1-1, with a possible D match to TRBD1 (5 bases). Between the trimmed V and J ends, which lost 6 bases and 3 bases, there was a span of 14 bases. The CDR3 covers 14 residues. CDR3 region: CASSTEGAYTEAFF. The CDR3 DNA follows: TGTGCCAGCAGCACCGAAGGGGCCTACACTGAAGCTTTCTTT.

As to this clonotype: Possible read error: a much larger clone is one base away. This chain uses TRBV18 with TRBJ2-7; TRBD1 matches at 10 bases. This CDR3 comprises 17 residues. CDR1 and CDR2 (germline): KGHSH, LQKENI. Losses at the gene ends were 0 bases for V and 1 base for J; bases not matched to a gene: 6. The CDR3 is CASSPPSTGGLSYEQYF. For the CDR3, the DNA is TGTGCCAGCTCACCACCATCGACAGGGGGCTTATCCTACGAGCAGTACTTC.

This clonotype showed up many times. An end of the junction does not agree with germline; a read error may underlie this. The gene calls are TRBV28 and TRBJ1-5, with D unclear. The CDR3 is made up of 12 amino acids. Germline-derived CDR1 and CDR2 are MDHEN and SYDVKM. CDR3 sequence: CVSTGRNQPQHF. DNA of the CDR3: TGTGTCAGCACTGGCCGTAATCAGCCCCAGCATTTT.

The sample holds many counts of this clonotype. The genes are TRBV2 and TRBJ2-3; TRBD2 aligns across 9 bases. V was pared by 3 bases and J by 5 bases, with 6 bases of the junction left unmatched. The CDR3 covers 15 residues. CDR1 and CDR2 from the germline V gene are SNHLY and FYNNEI. The chain's CDR3 is CASSESGGPEDTQYF. The CDR3 bases are TGTGCCAGCAGTGAGAGCGGGGGGCCGGAAGATACGCAGTATTTT.

The sample holds many counts of this clonotype. The V call is TRBV3-1, the J call TRBJ2-7, with 10 bases fitting TRBD2. The germline CDR1 and CDR2 sequences are LGHDT and YNNKEL (reference sequence). The trim removed 3 bases at V and 0 bases at J, leaving 5 bases unmatched. This CDR3 is 16 amino acids long. The CDR3 spells CASSQPGLASSYEQYF. The CDR3 DNA sequence: TGTGCCAGCAGCCAGCCGGGACTAGCGAGCTCCTACGAGCAGTACTTC.

This clonotype was counted at least ten times. The rearrangement joins TRBV10-3 to TRBJ1-5; D gene uncertain. V lost 4 bases, J lost 2 bases, and 6 bases lay in between. Germline V lookup: CDR1 ENHRY, CDR2 SYGVKD. There are 13 residues in the CDR3. In DNA, the CDR3 is TGTGCCATCAGTGCGGAGGGCAATCAGCCCCAGCATTTT. Translation: CAISAEGNQPQHF.

This clonotype appeared many times. The chain is built from TRBV30 and TRBJ1-1; D not resolved. Germline lookup yields CDR1 GTSNPN and CDR2 SVGIG (reference sequence). The V gene lost 5 bases and the J gene lost 0 bases, with 10 bases spanning the gap. This CDR3 is 13 amino acids long. The CDR3 bases are TGTGCCTGGGCGGGGTTTTTGAACACTGAAGCTTTCTTT. It translates to CAWAGFLNTEAFF.

In this sample, this clonotype turned up many times. J is TRBJ2-3 and V is TRBV20-1; no definite D call. The CDR3 contains 13 residues. Trimming removed 0 bases at V and 0 bases at J, with 4 bases between. Looked up from germline, CDR1 is DFQATT and CDR2 is SNEGSKA (reference sequence). The CDR3 DNA is TGCAGTGCTAGAGATTTCAGCACAGATACGCAGTATTTT. Its translation: CSARDFSTDTQYF.

The chain is built from TRBV6-1 and TRBJ1-1; the D gene is possibly TRBD1 (6 bases). The germline V gene has CDR1 MNHNS and CDR2 SASEGT. CDR3 length equals 15 residues. Between the trimmed V and J ends, which lost 2 bases and 1 base, there was a span of 11 bases. The CDR3 here is CASSEMGGGNTEAFF. The DNA for the CDR3 is TGTGCCAGCAGTGAAATGGGAGGGGGGAACACTGAAGCTTTCTTT.

This clonotype was recorded at least ten times. The junction does not match germline at one end; this may be a read error. The chain combines TRBV11-2 with TRBJ1-3, with D uncertain. Germline loops: CDR1 SGHAT, CDR2 FQNNGV. The CDR3 is 15 amino acids. In nucleotides, the CDR3 is TGTGCCAGCAGCCTAGACGGTCAGTCTGGAAACACCATATATTTT. This gives the protein CASSLDGQSGNTIYF.

This chain links TRBV27 with TRBJ2-3; D gene unclear. V lost 7 bases, J lost 0 bases, and 8 bases lay in between. Germline V gives CDR1 MNHEY, CDR2 SMNVEV (reference sequence). The CDR3 has 13 residues. The CDR3 protein is CASTLLSTDTQYF. The DNA for the CDR3 is TGTGCCAGCACCCTTCTCAGCACAGATACGCAGTATTTT.

This clonotype was counted at least ten times. The chain joins TRBV28 to TRBJ1-2; possible D gene TRBD1, 5 bases. V was trimmed by 8 bases and J by 4 bases, leaving 11 bases between them. There are 12 residues in the CDR3. Per the germline V gene, CDR1 is MDHEN and CDR2 is SYDVKM. The CDR3 loop is CASFQGVYGYTF. The DNA of the CDR3 is TGTGCCAGCTTCCAGGGAGTCTATGGCTACACCTTC.